The T cell receptor beta chain under discussion was sequenced for a study of blood T cell repertoires in COVID-19. Across the whole study: There were acute and convalescent COVID-19 samples, and they came from the United States, Italy and Spain. The analysed material was cDNA or gDNA that came from T cells, B-cell-depleted T cells, or PBMCs.

With 9 bases removed from V and 1 base from J, the gap between germline ends came to 12 bases. The germline V gene encodes CDR1 SNHLY and CDR2 FYNNEI. The CDR3 runs to 13 residues. Original data processing: Estimates of nucleated cell counts were drawn from the amplification of reference gene primers. The table came from immunoSEQ multiplex PCR; TCRdb's copy has only in-frame clones and leaves some out. The DNA was the basis for D and trimming; V, J and clone size are from that table. The sample has around 190,000 clones, 70% to 90% seen once. Specimen: peripheral blood. The sequence derives from a man aged 50 to 60 with active or convalescent COVID-19. This chain links TRBV2 with TRBJ1-1; maybe TRBD1 (6 bases). In DNA, the CDR3 is TGTGCCAGTACGGACAGACAGAACACTGAAGCTTTCTTT. It specifies CASTDRQNTEAFF.